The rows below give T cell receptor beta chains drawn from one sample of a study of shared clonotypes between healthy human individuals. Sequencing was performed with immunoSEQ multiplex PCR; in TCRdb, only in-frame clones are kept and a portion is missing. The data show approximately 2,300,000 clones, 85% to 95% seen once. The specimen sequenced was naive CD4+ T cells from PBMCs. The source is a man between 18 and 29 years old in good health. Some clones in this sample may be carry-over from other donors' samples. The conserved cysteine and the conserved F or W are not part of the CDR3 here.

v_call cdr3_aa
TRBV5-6 ASSQLRQIAGNTIY
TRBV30 AWSVGGSGNNEQF
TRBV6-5 ASSYRTGDIGYT
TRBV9 ASSVSREAYEQY
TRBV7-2 ASSPGTGGTEAF
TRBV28 ASSPPGYGYT
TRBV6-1 ASSELGGTSNYGYT
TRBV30 AWEPDSIKGVDTQY
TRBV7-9 ASSFTGASDTQY
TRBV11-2 ASSLTGADTQY
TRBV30 AWSAGQGPQH
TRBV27 ASGGDRAGTDTQY
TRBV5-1 ASSYTASGEKLF
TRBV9 ASSERWLDYNEQF
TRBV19 ASSGTIRDPFEAF
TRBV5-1 ASSRTGDHTEAF
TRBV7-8 ASSPGGGTDTQY
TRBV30 AWSGGQGANEKLF
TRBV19 ASSIDWYQETQY
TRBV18 ASSLFQWKQGLATEAF
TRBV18 ASSPGTRGYEQY
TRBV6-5 ASSYSGSGKGNEQF
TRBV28 ASSLPRGSGNQPQH
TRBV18 ASSSRDISGNTIY
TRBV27 ASSPARGKGTGELF
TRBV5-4 ASSLAPRREGVDEQY
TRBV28 ASSFEGTEAF
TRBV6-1 ARRVAKWYEQF
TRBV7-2 ASSLVRQGYEQY
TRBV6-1 ASSKGLAGISEQF
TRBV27 ASSLAGGHGYT
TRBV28 ASSGFRGRKNNEQF
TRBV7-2 ASSFAKETQY
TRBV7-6 ASSLMAGGYYGYT
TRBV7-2 ASSLQASGNTDTQY
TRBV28 ASSSQDRYGYT
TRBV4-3 ASSQEVQGRNYGYT
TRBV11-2 ASSLSQPLYEQY
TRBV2 ASTRMEGRDGTREQY
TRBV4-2 ASAEVGGGQVDTQY
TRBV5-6 ASSRLGRVTEAF
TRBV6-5 ATRTGPNEKLF
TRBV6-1 ASSESARPFKGGQF
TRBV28 ASGTTGYTDTQY
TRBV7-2 ASTTAPGNQPQH
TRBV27 ASSSGPLRETQY
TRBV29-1 SARTGEKLF
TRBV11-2 ASRKTIYEQY